One T cell receptor (beta chain) is described in this entry. The data originate from a study of tumor T cells in aggressive B-cell lymphoma. Clones were read by immunoSEQ multiplex PCR, and TCRdb kept only the in-frame ones, dropping some. The table has thousands of clones, almost 80% seen once. The CDR3 runs to 14 residues. V was clipped by 4 bases and J by 5 bases, with 16 bases between them. The germline V gene has CDR1 SGHNT and CDR2 YYREEE (reference sequence). The genes are TRBV5-4 and TRBJ2-7; a possible D gene is TRBD2 (7 bases). The source of this sequence is an adult with diffuse large B cell lymphoma. The sequenced material came from tumor tissue. CDR3 amino acids: CASSRGGGGNEQYF. CDR3 bases: TGTGCCAGCAGCCGGGGAGGGGGGGGCAACGAGCAGTACTTC.